This T cell receptor beta chain was obtained from a study of shared T cell receptors in the human thymus. TCRdb's table, derived via immunoSEQ multiplex PCR, lists solely in-frame clones and lacks some. The table has just under 550,000 clones, roughly 74% seen once. These records were also assigned to another study, of human thymus T cells.

This TCR derives from a boy in the first two years of life with a congenital heart defect. What was sequenced was thymocytes.

CDR3 sequence: CASSLRTPKPYGYTF. CDR3 coding DNA: TGTGCCAGCAGCTTAAGGACACCTAAACCCTATGGCTACACCTTC. V is TRBV7-9 and J is TRBJ1-2; possibly TRBD1 for D (5 bases). V was trimmed by 2 bases and J by 4 bases, leaving 14 bases between them. This CDR3 region has 15 residues. Per germline, CDR1 SEHNR and CDR2 FQNEAQ (reference sequence). The whole variable domain, filled in from reference TRBV7-9 and TRBJ1-2, reads DTGVSQNPRHKITKRGQNVTFRCDPISEHNRLYWYRQTLGQGPEFLTYFQNEAQLEKSRLLSDRFSAERPKGSFSTLEIQRTEQGDSAMYLCASSLRTPKPYGYTFGSGTRLTVV.